Described below is a single TCR beta chain sequence and its context. The data are from a study of response to subunit inactivated influenza vaccine. The CDR3 runs 14 residues. V was pared by 5 bases and J by 4 bases, with 15 bases between. Germline-derived CDR1 and CDR2 are DFQATT and SNEGSKA (reference sequence). Each CDR3 protein gets one entry after TCRdb re-called the RT-PCR reads with MiXCR. The table records about 500,000 distinct CDR3 sequences, 15% to 20% of them present only once. This TCR was sampled from a man between 50 and 75 years old who received an inactivated influenza vaccine. Sequencing used CD4+ T cells sorted from PBMCs, obtained around 25 months after vaccination. The gene calls are TRBV20-1 and TRBJ2-1, with a weak D call TRBD2 (6 bases). The CDR3 spells CSAPRLRGYNEQFF. The CDR3 DNA follows: TGCAGTGCTCCAAGGTTGCGGGGATACAATGAGCAGTTCTTC.